The 15 T cell receptor beta chains in this list originate from one sample, sequenced in a study of blood T cell repertoires in COVID-19. The method was immunoSEQ multiplex PCR; TCRdb's version includes in-frame clones alone and lacks a portion of them. The sample carries fewer than 60,000 clones, roughly 88% recorded once. Sequences were obtained from peripheral blood. Every receptor here comes from a human donor in a cohort sampled during active COVID-19.

The J gene is TRBJ2-7, the V gene TRBV29-1; a weak D match, TRBD1 (5 bases). The CDR3 is 15 amino acids. Trimming stripped 8 bases from V and 1 base from J, with 21 bases between. From germline, CDR1 is SQVTM and CDR2 ANQGSEA. CDR3 protein: CSIPSPGYRSYEQYF. The CDR3 region has the DNA TGCAGCATCCCCAGCCCAGGGTATAGGTCCTACGAGCAGTACTTC.

This clone appeared once. The J gene is TRBJ1-1, the V gene TRBV2; D is uncertain. This CDR3 is 16 amino acids long. Trimming took 8 bases from V and 2 from J, leaving 21 bases between them. Germline CDR1 reads SNHLY; CDR2 reads FYNNEI. This CDR3 is CASERPRDVRNTEAFF. The CDR3 DNA is TGTGCCAGCGAGAGACCGCGGGATGTAAGAAACACTGAAGCTTTCTTT. Looking up the rest from reference TRBV2 and TRBJ1-1 gives the full variable domain: EPEVTQTPSHQVTQMGQEVILRCVPISNHLYFYWYRQILGQKVEFLVSFYNNEISEKSEIFDDQFSVERPDGSNFTLKIRSTKLEDSAMYFCASERPRDVRNTEAFFGQGTRLTVV.

This chain joins TRBV12-3 or TRBV12-4 and TRBJ1-6; 9 bases map to TRBD1. V dropped 8 bases and J dropped 6; count of bases not matched to a gene: 2. The CDR3 runs to 13 residues. The CDR3 sequence: CASGGQGNSPLHF. CDR3 sequence (DNA): TGTGCCAGCGGGGGACAGGGTAATTCACCCCTCCACTTT.

CDR3 in amino acids: CASRPGTSGNLNTGELFF. CDR3 DNA: TGTGCCAGCAGGCCCGGGACTAGCGGGAATCTAAACACCGGGGAGCTGTTTTTT. This chain uses TRBV5-6 with TRBJ2-2; 13 bases are a match to TRBD2. The CDR3 totals 18 residues. Germline V gives CDR1 SGHDT, CDR2 YYEEEE. V trimming: 5 bases; J trimming: 2 bases; junction bases outside the gene matches: 9.

This sequence joins TRBV21-1 and TRBJ1-3; TRBD1 reflects the table's D call only, with no check against the DNA. TRBV21-1 is noted as a pseudogene. The CDR3 spans 17 residues. The CDR3 DNA reads TGTGCCAGCAGCACGCAAGGGTCAGGGATCTCTGGAAACACCATATATTTT. Its translation is CASSTQGSGISGNTIYF.

V and J are TRBV21-1 and TRBJ1-2; the DNA was not compared with TRBD1, the D call given in the table. TRBV21-1 is designated a pseudogene. The CDR3 is 20 residues long. CDR3 bases: TGTGCCAGCAGCAAGCCCCTACAGGGTAAGTTATGGAAGGGGCTATACGGCTACACCTTC. This translates into CASSKPLQGKLWKGLYGYTF.

The rearrangement joins TRBV30 to TRBJ1-6; the D gene is possibly TRBD1 (5 bases). Germline V gene data show CDR1 as GTSNPN and CDR2 as SVGIG (reference sequence). V was trimmed by 2 bases and J by 0 bases, leaving 14 bases between them. The CDR3 consists of 17 residues. In nucleotides, the CDR3 is TGTGCCTGGAGTCCCGACAGACCTAGCTCCTATAATTCACCCCTCCACTTT. It encodes CAWSPDRPSSYNSPLHF.

This chain links TRBV19 with TRBJ2-2; D call uncertain. V lost 3 bases, J lost 6 bases, and 11 bases lay in between. CDR3 size: 14 residues. The germline V gene has CDR1 LNHDA and CDR2 SQIVND (reference sequence). CDR3 residues: CASSIFSGPGELFF. CDR3 coding DNA: TGTGCCAGTAGTATCTTTTCTGGGCCCGGGGAGCTGTTTTTT.

V gene TRBV18 combines with J gene TRBJ1-1; TRBD1 might be the D (5 bases). This CDR3 region has 14 residues. From germline, CDR1 is KGHSH and CDR2 LQKENI. Trimming removed 2 bases from V and 3 bases from J, with 10 bases in between. This CDR3 reads CASSPGGAHTEAFF. In DNA, the CDR3 is TGTGCCAGCTCACCAGGAGGGGCACACACTGAAGCTTTCTTT.

The chain has TRBV11-2 and TRBJ2-5; 8 nucleotides align to TRBD2. Germline loops: CDR1 SGHAT, CDR2 FQNNGV. The CDR3 sequence is 13 residues long. With 3 bases clipped from V and 4 bases from J, the junction kept 1 base outside the gene matches. In DNA form, the CDR3 reads TGTGCCAGCAGCTTTACTAGCGGAGAGACCCAGTACTTC. Its protein product is CASSFTSGETQYF.

The V call is TRBV12-3 or TRBV12-4, the J call TRBJ2-5; TRBD1 aligns across 7 bases. Unmatched junction bases numbered 7, after V lost 3 bases and J lost 9 bases. The CDR3 is 13 amino acids. The CDR3 region is CASSFDRVIAQYF. CDR3 bases: TGTGCCAGCAGTTTCGACAGGGTTATAGCCCAGTACTTC.

The chain recombines TRBV7-9 with TRBJ1-3; the match to TRBD1 covers 8 bases. V shed 3 bases, J shed 4 bases, and the junction held 5 bases outside the gene matches. The CDR3 extends over 15 amino acids. CDR1 is SEHNR and CDR2 is FQNEAQ in the germline V gene (reference sequence). The CDR3 coding sequence is TGTGCCAGCAGCTTGGACAGGGCGGCAGGAAACACCATATATTTT. As protein: CASSLDRAAGNTIYF.

The rearrangement uses TRBV29-1 and TRBJ1-3, with D possibly matching TRBD1 (6 bases). Germline values: CDR1 SQVTM, CDR2 ANQGSEA. V gave up 4 bases and J gave up 2 bases, with 15 bases separating them. The length of the CDR3 is 15 residues. CDR3 sequence reads: CSVGSLGGTGNTIYF. In nucleotides, the CDR3 is TGCAGCGTTGGGTCTCTAGGGGGAACTGGAAACACCATATATTTT.

The chain employs TRBV5-1 and TRBJ2-7, with TRBD2 as a possible D gene (5 bases). CDR3 length equals 13 residues. Germline assignment: CDR1 SGHRS and CDR2 YFSETQ. The ends were cut back, 4 bases at V and 6 bases at J, with 14 bases in the middle. CDR3 in amino acids: CASSPAGSLEQYF. DNA for the CDR3: TGCGCCAGCAGCCCGGCGGGTAGCCTCGAGCAGTACTTC.

The chain uses TRBV20-1 and TRBJ2-7; 11 nucleotides agree with TRBD2. V lost 3 bases and J lost 2; bases outside the gene matches: 9. The CDR3 has 16 residues. CDR1 and CDR2 from the germline V gene are DFQATT and SNEGSKA (reference sequence). The CDR3 DNA is TGCAGTGCTAGTCCCCTGGGACTAGCGGCCCCCTACGAGCAGTACTTC. This translates into CSASPLGLAAPYEQYF.